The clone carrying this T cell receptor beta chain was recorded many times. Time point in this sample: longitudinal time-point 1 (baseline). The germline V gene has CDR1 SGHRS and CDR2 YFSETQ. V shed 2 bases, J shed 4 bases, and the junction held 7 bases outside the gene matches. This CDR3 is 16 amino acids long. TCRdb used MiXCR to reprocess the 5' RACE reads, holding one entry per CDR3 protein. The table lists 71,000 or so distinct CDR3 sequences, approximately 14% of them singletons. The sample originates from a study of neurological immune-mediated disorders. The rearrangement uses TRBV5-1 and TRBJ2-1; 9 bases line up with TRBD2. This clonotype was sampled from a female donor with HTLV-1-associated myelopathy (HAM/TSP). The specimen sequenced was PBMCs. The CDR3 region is CASSFSGGLTYNEQFF. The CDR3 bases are TGCGCCAGCAGCTTTAGCGGGGGCCTAACGTACAATGAGCAGTTCTTC.